This record covers a single T cell receptor beta chain. Antigen specificity is unknown. This sample is part of a study of T cell responses to AZD1222 COVID-19 vaccine. General study findings and limits: Donors, mostly white British, included more females; clonal diversity was possibly underestimated. Only five or six individuals given AZD1222 were seropositive at baseline. Repertoires were obtained only post-peak T cell response.

V was clipped by 4 bases and J by 6 bases; unmatched bases: 2. Germline assignment: CDR1 SGHNT and CDR2 YYREEE (reference sequence). There are 12 residues in the CDR3. Sequencing was performed with immunoSEQ multiplex PCR; in TCRdb, only in-frame clones are kept and a portion is missing. The sample consists of approximately 69,000 clones, roughly 85% of them appearing once. This chain connects TRBV5-4 to TRBJ2-3; 7 positions match TRBD2. The sample here was peripheral blood, taken 28 days after the second AZD1222 dose. The sequence derives from an adult who received the AZD1222 COVID-19 vaccine. CDR3 sequence: CASSRGEDTQYF. The CDR3 DNA is TGTGCCAGCAGCCGGGGGGAGGATACGCAGTATTTT.